The clone carrying this TCR beta chain was recorded at least ten times. As yet, its antigen is unknown. The read ends 3 residues shy of where the CDR3 ends; the end is completed using the germline J gene. CDR1 and CDR2 from the germline V gene are KGHSH and LQKENI. The CDR3 sequence is 15 residues long. The J segment lost 3 bases and the V segment lost 4 bases, leaving 5 bases of the junction unmatched. The protocol was immunoSEQ multiplex PCR, while the TCRdb copy is restricted to in-frame clones and leaves out a portion. The sample was found to contain some 40,000 clones, and every one recurs. This entry comes from a study of T cell clonality in common variable immunodeficiency. Study-level results: In common variable immunodeficiency, TCR beta chains reportedly carried fewer deletions and N-nucleotide insertions.

V and J are TRBV18 and TRBJ1-5, with 8 bases aligning to TRBD1. The clonotype originates from a person aged 18 to 75 in good health. Material: peripheral blood mononuclear cells. The CDR3 sequence is CASSLGQGLNQPQHF. The sequenced CDR3 bases are TGTGCCAGCTCACTTGGACAGGGACTCAATCAGCCC.